A single sample is the source of the 20 T cell receptor beta chains below, sequenced in a study of blood T cell repertoires in COVID-19 (dated by TCRdb to the early 2020s). Libraries came from the immunoSEQ multiplex PCR assay. TCRdb retrieved this table from immuneACCESS and kept in-frame rearrangements only. Not all clones are present; in checked studies, unresolved V genes account for under half, and no reason is known for the remainder. The sample table holds around 30,000 clones, of which 85% to 95% were seen once. 3.5% to 4.5% of the sample rests with the top ten. Input material: peripheral blood. All receptors come from a human donor with active COVID-19. The donor label of this sample is uncertain.

V is TRBV28 and J is TRBJ2-1, with 14 bases that match TRBD2. Germline loops: CDR1 MDHEN, CDR2 SYDVKM. The CDR3 is 18 residues long. The trim removed 1 base at V and 8 bases at J, leaving 10 bases unmatched. CDR3 loop: CASSLFFGTSGSGDEQFF. The CDR3 DNA sequence: TGTGCCAGCAGTTTATTTTTCGGGACTAGCGGGAGTGGAGATGAGCAGTTCTTC.

The chain carries TRBV7-6 and TRBJ2-3, with 11 bases fitting TRBD2. Germline V gives CDR1 SGHVS, CDR2 FNYEAQ. The ends lost 0 bases at V and 0 bases at J; junction bases unmatched: 11. The CDR3 is 20 amino acids. The CDR3 nucleotides are TGTGCCAGCAGCTTAGCCCCCGGGACTAGCGGAGCATCTAGCACAGATACGCAGTATTTT. This encodes CASSLAPGTSGASSTDTQYF.

The V gene is TRBV18, the J gene TRBJ2-1; 12 bases line up with TRBD2. Germline assignment: CDR1 KGHSH and CDR2 LQKENI. The CDR3 totals 15 residues. After removal of 5 bases from V and 5 bases from J, the junction contained 4 bases not matched to a gene. The CDR3 loop reads CASSTSGGLNNEQFF. The CDR3 DNA follows: TGTGCCAGCTCAACTAGCGGGGGGCTGAACAATGAGCAGTTCTTC.

The chain uses TRBV28 and TRBJ2-7; the match to TRBD2 covers 7 bases. CDR3 length: 12 residues. The V and J ends lost 8 bases and 1 base, in that order; junction bases with no gene match: 2. Germline V lookup: CDR1 MDHEN, CDR2 SYDVKM. The CDR3 coding sequence is TGTGCCAGCTCTAGCGGTTCCTACGAGCAGTACTTC. This translates into CASSSGSYEQYF.

The chain uses TRBV5-1 and TRBJ2-5, with D tentatively TRBD1 (6 bases). CDR3 size: 15 residues. V was clipped by 0 bases and J by 3 bases, with 12 bases between them. The V gene's germline CDR1 is SGHRS and CDR2 YFSETQ. CDR3 DNA: TGCGCCAGCAGCTTGGCAGGGGACACCGAAGAGACCCAGTACTTC. It specifies CASSLAGDTEETQYF.

This sequence joins TRBV28 and TRBJ2-1; TRBD2 matches at 12 bases. Germline assignment: CDR1 MDHEN and CDR2 SYDVKM. Trimming cost V 5 bases and J 9 bases; bases outside gene matches: 11. This CDR3 spans 16 amino acids. The chain's CDR3 is CASSQRLAGELGEQFF. The CDR3 DNA reads TGTGCCAGCAGTCAACGACTAGCGGGAGAGTTGGGTGAGCAGTTCTTC.

The chain couples TRBV18 to TRBJ1-5; 9 nucleotides align to TRBD1. The germline V gene has CDR1 KGHSH and CDR2 LQKENI. The CDR3 covers 14 residues. Losses at the gene ends were 4 bases for V and 5 bases for J; bases not matched to a gene: 3. The CDR3 reads CASSLGQGYQPQHF. The CDR3 DNA is TGTGCCAGCTCACTGGGACAGGGTTATCAGCCCCAGCATTTT.

The V gene is TRBV6-4, the J gene TRBJ2-1; TRBD2 agrees at 7 bases. This CDR3 comprises 16 residues. V was clipped by 7 bases and J by 8 bases; unmatched bases: 17. Germline CDR1 is MRHNA and CDR2 is SNTAGT. CDR3 DNA: TGTGCCAGCATCCCCGGCGCGGGGAGGGATGGGGATGAGCAGTTCTTC. Protein: CASIPGAGRDGDEQFF.

The gene calls are TRBV29-1 and TRBJ2-5; 13 nucleotides align to TRBD2. The CDR3 runs to 13 residues. Per germline, CDR1 SQVTM and CDR2 ANQGSEA. Unmatched junction bases numbered 3, after V lost 6 bases and J lost 5 bases. The CDR3 coding sequence is TGCAGCGTCCCACTAGCGGGGGGGGAGACCCAGTACTTC. Translation gives CSVPLAGGETQYF.

The count of this clone is one. V and J are TRBV5-1 and TRBJ1-1, with D maybe TRBD1 (5 bases). CDR1 and CDR2 from the germline V gene are SGHRS and YFSETQ. With 0 bases removed from V and 6 bases from J, the gap between germline ends came to 12 bases. The CDR3 has 14 residues. The CDR3: CASSLGRDGSEAFF. The CDR3 DNA follows: TGCGCCAGCAGCTTGGGGAGGGACGGTTCTGAAGCTTTCTTT.

The rearrangement joins TRBV5-6 to TRBJ2-7; D unclear. V dropped 4 bases and J dropped 6 bases, with 20 bases sitting between them. The CDR3 extends over 15 amino acids. The germline V gene has CDR1 SGHDT and CDR2 YYEEEE. This CDR3 reads CASSPPGHPAAEQYF. The CDR3 DNA reads as TGTGCCAGCAGCCCTCCGGGTCACCCTGCGGCCGAGCAGTACTTC.

The V and J genes are TRBV7-6 and TRBJ2-5; tentatively, D is TRBD2 (5 bases). The V end was cut by 0 bases, the J end by 2 bases, with 10 bases between. The CDR3 is 15 amino acids. Germline lookup yields CDR1 SGHVS and CDR2 FNYEAQ. The CDR3 DNA is TGTGCCAGCAGCTTAGCGAGGGTAATTCAAGAGACCCAGTACTTC. Translating it yields CASSLARVIQETQYF.

The V call is TRBV18, the J call TRBJ2-6, with D unresolved. Trimming removed 2 bases from V and 0 bases from J, with 8 bases in between. In germline, CDR1 is KGHSH, CDR2 LQKENI. The CDR3 has 16 residues. The CDR3 DNA is TGTGCCAGCTCACCAAACCAGTTCTCTGGGGCCAACGTCCTGACTTTC. Its protein is CASSPNQFSGANVLTF.

The rearrangement uses TRBV29-1 and TRBJ1-4, with a weak D call TRBD1 (6 bases). Trimming pared 1 base from V and 6 bases from J, leaving 12 bases between. Per the germline V gene, CDR1 is SQVTM and CDR2 is ANQGSEA. The CDR3 is 14 residues long. The CDR3 DNA reads TGCAGCGTTGAAGGGCAGGGGCCGGATGAAAAACTGTTTTTT. Amino acid sequence: CSVEGQGPDEKLFF.

The chain combines TRBV6-8 with TRBJ2-7; possible D gene TRBD2, 6 bases. In germline, CDR1 is MNHGY, CDR2 SAAAGT. Trimming removed 9 bases at V and 5 bases at J, with 20 bases between. The CDR3 has 14 amino acids. CDR3 in DNA: TGTGCCAGAGGTCCCCCCCGGGGGTCCCACGAGCAGTACTTC. Translation: CARGPPRGSHEQYF.

This rearrangement joins TRBV14 to TRBJ2-3; 12 bases map to TRBD2. Germline CDR1 reads SGHDN; CDR2 reads FVKESK. This CDR3 region has 17 residues. With 1 base clipped from V and 4 bases from J, the junction kept 6 bases outside the gene matches. In DNA form, the CDR3 reads TGTGCCAGCAGCCAAGTCCGGACTAGCGGGACCGCAGATACGCAGTATTTT. It specifies CASSQVRTSGTADTQYF.

This clone was found once. The chain combines TRBV5-1 with TRBJ2-7; 12 bases map to TRBD2. The length of the CDR3 is 14 residues. Germline CDR1 is SGHRS and CDR2 is YFSETQ. J gave up 0 bases and V 7 bases, and 2 bases lay outside the gene matches. The CDR3 sequence: CASRTSGDSYEQYF. CDR3 nucleotide sequence: TGCGCCAGCCGGACTAGCGGGGACTCCTACGAGCAGTACTTC.

CDR3 sequence reads: CATSRDRGFLVLSYNEQFF. The CDR3 nucleotides read TGTGCCACCAGCAGAGATCGGGGGTTTTTAGTCCTCTCCTACAATGAGCAGTTCTTC. The chain recombines TRBV15 with TRBJ2-1, with a tentative D call TRBD2 (6 bases). CDR1 and CDR2 from the germline V gene are LNHNV and YYDKDF (reference sequence). The length of the CDR3 is 19 residues. Trimming left V 0 bases short and J 0 bases short, with 18 bases between.

This sequence joins TRBV10-3 and TRBJ1-6, with 11 positions matching TRBD1. The CDR3 runs to 16 residues. V dropped 4 bases and J dropped 9; count of bases not matched to a gene: 8. Germline V CDR1 and CDR2: ENHRY, SYGVKD. CDR3 region: CAISGGTGGSGSPLHF. The CDR3 DNA sequence: TGTGCCATCAGTGGAGGGACAGGGGGAAGCGGTTCACCCCTCCACTTT.

The CDR3 is CASSITGDNSPLHF. DNA of the CDR3: TGTGCCAGTAGTATCACAGGGGATAATTCACCCCTCCACTTT. V is TRBV19 and J is TRBJ1-6, with 7 bases identical to TRBD1. Germline lookup yields CDR1 LNHDA and CDR2 SQIVND (reference sequence). The J segment lost 5 bases and the V segment lost 3 bases, leaving 1 base of the junction unmatched. This CDR3 region has 14 residues.